These 17 T cell receptor beta chains share one sample of origin, sequenced in a study of CD8 T cells in Susac syndrome. Random hexamers primed reverse transcription of about 0.5 to 1 ug RNA. TCRdb re-derived calls from the immunoSEQ multiplex PCR reads in MiXCR, one entry per CDR3 protein. The sample lists under 250,000 distinct CDR3 sequences, around 93% seen once, with around 0.15% in the top ten. Sequenced input: CD4+ T cells from PBMCs. Source of these receptors: a human donor with Susac syndrome.

This chain joins TRBV7-6 and TRBJ2-3; possibly TRBD1 or TRBD2 for D (7 bases each). The V end lost 5 bases, the J end lost 0 bases, and 12 bases lay between the germline ends. The CDR3 is 15 amino acids. Germline CDR1 is SGHVS and CDR2 is FNYEAQ. CDR3 nucleotides: TGTGCCAGCAGCGGCAGGGGGGGTAGCACAGATACGCAGTATTTT. This encodes CASSGRGGSTDTQYF.

The chain combines TRBV27 with TRBJ1-2; D gene unclear. Germline assignment: CDR1 MNHEY and CDR2 SMNVEV (reference sequence). V gave up 6 bases and J gave up 6 bases, with 14 bases separating them. The CDR3 contains 13 residues. The CDR3 sequence: CASSDLRLDGYTF. CDR3 DNA: TGTGCCAGCAGCGACCTACGCCTGGATGGCTACACCTTC.

The J gene is TRBJ2-3, the V gene TRBV7-2; D possibly corresponds to TRBD2 (7 bases). The CDR3 is 15 residues long. V lost 7 bases, J lost 3 bases, and 17 bases lay in between. The V gene's germline CDR1 is SGHTA and CDR2 FQGNSA. The chain's CDR3 is CASILNGGQTDTQYF. CDR3 sequence (DNA): TGTGCCAGCATCCTAAACGGGGGGCAAACAGATACGCAGTATTTT.

This clonotype was seen just once. V usage is TRBV5-4 and J usage is TRBJ2-3; TRBD2 matches 8 bases. Germline V CDR1 and CDR2: SGHNT, YYREEE (reference sequence). The ends lost 4 bases at V and 3 bases at J; junction bases unmatched: 7. This CDR3 is built from 15 residues. CDR3 residues: CASSTAGGGTDTQYF. As DNA, the CDR3 is TGTGCCAGCAGCACCGCGGGGGGTGGGACAGATACGCAGTATTTT. The full variable domain, with the rest looked up from reference TRBV5-4 and TRBJ2-3, is ETGVTQSPTHLIKTRGQQVTLRCSSQSGHNTVSWYQQALGQGPQFIFQYYREEENGRGNFPPRFSGLQFPNYSSELNVNALELDDSALYLCASSTAGGGTDTQYFGPGTRLTVL.

The V call is TRBV29-1, the J call TRBJ2-1, with D possibly being TRBD1 (6 bases). The CDR3 contains 15 residues. CDR1 SQVTM and CDR2 ANQGSEA come from the germline V gene. CDR3 in DNA: TGCACCTCCACCCCCCTGGGGGCCCCGTACAATGAGCAGTTCTTC. Amino acid sequence: CTSTPLGAPYNEQFF.

This clonotype has more than one count but fewer than ten. The chain is built from TRBV30 and TRBJ2-7, with D unclear. The CDR3 runs to 14 residues. Germline assignment: CDR1 GTSNPN and CDR2 SVGIG (reference sequence). V dropped 0 bases and J dropped 0 bases, with 9 bases sitting between them. The CDR3 region has the DNA TGTGCCTGGAGTGTGGCCATACCCTCCTACGAGCAGTACTTC. Its protein product is CAWSVAIPSYEQYF.

This chain connects TRBV7-8 to TRBJ2-5; 13 bases fit TRBD2. V gave up 5 bases and J gave up 5 bases; unmatched junction bases: 8. The CDR3 is 16 residues long. Germline CDR1 is SGHVS and CDR2 is FQNEAQ. The CDR3 reads CASSRTGLAGMETQYF. The CDR3 DNA is TGTGCCAGCAGCCGTACGGGACTAGCGGGGATGGAGACCCAGTACTTC.

The chain couples TRBV29-1 to TRBJ2-7; D unclear. Trimming took off 0 bases at V and 3 bases at J, with 3 bases between the two ends. CDR3 length: 11 residues. The germline V gene has CDR1 SQVTM and CDR2 ANQGSEA. CDR3 nucleotide sequence: TGCAGCGTTGAAGATCTCTACGAGCAGTACTTC. Protein product: CSVEDLYEQYF.

This chain connects TRBV12-3 or TRBV12-4 to TRBJ2-5, with 9 bases that match TRBD1. The V segment lost 4 bases and the J segment 2 bases; nucleotides outside the gene matches: 2. This CDR3 region has 14 residues. The CDR3 loop reads CASSSGTGQETQYF. In nucleotides, the CDR3 is TGTGCCAGCAGTTCGGGGACAGGGCAAGAGACCCAGTACTTC.

This chain links TRBV30 with TRBJ1-1; possible D gene TRBD1, 5 bases. The germline gives CDR1 GTSNPN, CDR2 SVGIG (reference sequence). The V end lost 0 bases, the J end lost 6 bases, and 17 bases lay between the germline ends. CDR3 length equals 15 residues. This CDR3 reads CAWSVPTGALAEAFF. CDR3 nucleotide sequence: TGTGCCTGGAGTGTACCCACTGGGGCGCTGGCTGAAGCTTTCTTT.

The chain uses TRBV30 and TRBJ1-6; D is possibly TRBD1 (6 bases). Germline lookup yields CDR1 GTSNPN and CDR2 SVGIG (reference sequence). The CDR3 has 14 residues. Trimming cost V 3 bases and J 6 bases, with 12 bases left between them. DNA of the CDR3: TGTGCCTGGAGGTTATGGGGGGCTAATTCACCCCTCCACTTT. It yields the protein CAWRLWGANSPLHF. The full variable domain, in which reference TRBV30 and TRBJ1-6 provide the parts outside the CDR3, is SQTIHQWPATLVQPVGSPLSLECTVEGTSNPNLYWYRQAAGRGLQLLFYSVGIGQISSEVPQNLSASRPQDRQFILSSKKLLLSDSGFYLCAWRLWGANSPLHFGNGTRLTVT.

The chain carries TRBV28 and TRBJ1-2; 7 nucleotides align to TRBD1. V lost 6 bases, J lost 3 bases, and 7 bases stayed unmatched. The CDR3 runs to 14 residues. Germline values: CDR1 MDHEN, CDR2 SYDVKM. The CDR3 coding sequence is TGTGCCAGCAGCCTGGGGGACAGACACTATGGCTACACCTTC. It is translated as CASSLGDRHYGYTF.

This clonotype occurred once. The J gene is TRBJ1-2, the V gene TRBV29-1; TRBD1 matches at 7 bases. CDR1 is SQVTM, CDR2 ANQGSEA, per germline. The V gene end was trimmed by 5 bases and the J gene end by 8 bases; junction bases not matched to a gene: 8. The CDR3 spans 12 residues. The CDR3 nucleotides read TGCAGCGTTATGGGACAGTTGGGGGGCTACACCTTC. Protein product: CSVMGQLGGYTF.

The V and J genes are TRBV28 and TRBJ2-1; D remains ambiguous. In germline, CDR1 is MDHEN, CDR2 SYDVKM. The CDR3 consists of 12 residues. The V gene lost 7 bases and the J gene lost 3 bases, with 7 bases spanning the gap. The CDR3 spells CASTFGYNEQFF. CDR3 coding DNA: TGTGCCAGCACTTTCGGCTACAATGAGCAGTTCTTC.

The chain carries TRBV29-1 and TRBJ2-1; perhaps TRBD2 as D (5 bases). This CDR3 contains 13 residues. V was shortened by 3 bases and J by 3 bases, with 9 bases between the two germline ends. In germline, CDR1 is SQVTM, CDR2 ANQGSEA. The CDR3 sequence: CSVERTYYNEQFF. The CDR3, as DNA: TGCAGCGTTGAGAGGACTTACTACAATGAGCAGTTCTTC.

The rearrangement uses TRBV6-4 and TRBJ2-2, with D possibly TRBD2 on 7 matching bases. Germline V gene sequence: CDR1 MRHNA, CDR2 SNTAGT. Trimming took off 8 bases at V and 9 bases at J, with 10 bases between the two ends. The CDR3 contains 11 residues. This chain's CDR3 is CASRGARELFF. The DNA of the CDR3 is TGTGCCAGCCGGGGGGCCCGGGAGCTGTTTTTT.

The chain recombines TRBV6-6 with TRBJ2-5; 9 nucleotides align to TRBD1. The CDR3 totals 15 residues. CDR1 MNHNY and CDR2 SVGAGI come from the germline V gene (reference sequence). Losses at the gene ends were 5 bases for V and 5 bases for J; bases not matched to a gene: 9. In DNA, the CDR3 is TGTGCCAGCAGTCCCAGAGGGACAGGGCGTGAGACCCAGTACTTC. Amino acid sequence: CASSPRGTGRETQYF.